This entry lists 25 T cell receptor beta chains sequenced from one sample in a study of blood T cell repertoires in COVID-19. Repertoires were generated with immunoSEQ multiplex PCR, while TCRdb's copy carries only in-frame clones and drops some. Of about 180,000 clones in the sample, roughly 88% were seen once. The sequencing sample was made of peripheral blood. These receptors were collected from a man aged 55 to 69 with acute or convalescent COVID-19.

The CDR3 region has the DNA TGTGCCAGCAGCGTCGGCAATCAGCCCCAGCATTTT. Translated: CASSVGNQPQHF. V is TRBV3-1 (or the pseudogene TRBV3-2) and J is TRBJ1-5; no reliable D call. CDR3 size: 12 residues. V was clipped by 5 bases and J by 2 bases, with 4 bases between them. Germline V gene sequence: CDR1 LGHDT, CDR2 YNNKEL (reference sequence).

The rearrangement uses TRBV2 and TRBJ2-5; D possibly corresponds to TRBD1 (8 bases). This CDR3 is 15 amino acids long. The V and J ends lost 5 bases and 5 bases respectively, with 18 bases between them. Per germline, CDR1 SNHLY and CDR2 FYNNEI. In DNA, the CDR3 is TGTGCCAGCAGTCCCCTAGGACAGGGAGGGGAGACCCAGTACTTC. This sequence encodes CASSPLGQGGETQYF.

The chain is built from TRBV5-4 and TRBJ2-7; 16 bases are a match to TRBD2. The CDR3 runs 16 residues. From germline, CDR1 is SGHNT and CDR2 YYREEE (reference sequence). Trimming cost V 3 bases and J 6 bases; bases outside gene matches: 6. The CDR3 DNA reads TGTGCCAGCAGCTGGGGACTAGCGGGAGGGGAGCGCGAGCAGTACTTC. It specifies CASSWGLAGGEREQYF. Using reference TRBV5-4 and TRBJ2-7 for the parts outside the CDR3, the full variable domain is ETGVTQSPTHLIKTRGQQVTLRCSSQSGHNTVSWYQQALGQGPQFIFQYYREEENGRGNFPPRFSGLQFPNYSSELNVNALELDDSALYLCASSWGLAGGEREQYFGPGTRLTVT.

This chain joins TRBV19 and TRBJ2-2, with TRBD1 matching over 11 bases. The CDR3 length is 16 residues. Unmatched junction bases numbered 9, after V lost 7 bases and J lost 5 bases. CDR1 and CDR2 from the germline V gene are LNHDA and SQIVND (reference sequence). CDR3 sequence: CASIPRTGGMTGELFF. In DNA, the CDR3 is TGTGCCAGTATACCCCGGACAGGGGGCATGACCGGGGAGCTGTTTTTT.

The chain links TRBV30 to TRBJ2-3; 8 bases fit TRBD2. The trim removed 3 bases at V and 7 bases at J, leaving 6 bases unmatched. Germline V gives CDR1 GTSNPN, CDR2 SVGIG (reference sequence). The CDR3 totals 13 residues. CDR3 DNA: TGTGCCTGGAGCGGGAGGGCCAGGTATACGCAGTATTTT. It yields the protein CAWSGRARYTQYF. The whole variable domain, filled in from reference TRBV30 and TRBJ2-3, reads SQTIHQWPATLVQPVGSPLSLECTVEGTSNPNLYWYRQAAGRGLQLLFYSVGIGQISSEVPQNLSASRPQDRQFILSSKKLLLSDSGFYLCAWSGRARYTQYFGPGTRLTVL.

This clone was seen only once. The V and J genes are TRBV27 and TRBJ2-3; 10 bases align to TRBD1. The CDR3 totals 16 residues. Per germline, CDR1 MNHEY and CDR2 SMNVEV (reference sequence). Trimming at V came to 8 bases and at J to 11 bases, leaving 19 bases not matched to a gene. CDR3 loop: CASGSPWDRGGMGQYF. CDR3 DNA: TGTGCCAGCGGGTCACCGTGGGACAGGGGAGGGATGGGGCAGTATTTT.

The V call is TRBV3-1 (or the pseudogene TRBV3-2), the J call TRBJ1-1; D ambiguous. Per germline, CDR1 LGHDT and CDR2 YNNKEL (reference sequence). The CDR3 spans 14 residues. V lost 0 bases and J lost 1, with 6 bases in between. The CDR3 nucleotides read TGTGCCAGCAGCCAAGAGTCAGGGAACACTGAAGCTTTCTTT. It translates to CASSQESGNTEAFF.

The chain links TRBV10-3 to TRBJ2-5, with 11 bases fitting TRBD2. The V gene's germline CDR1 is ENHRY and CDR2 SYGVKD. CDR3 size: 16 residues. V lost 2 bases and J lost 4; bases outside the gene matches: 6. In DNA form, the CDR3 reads TGTGCCATCAGTGAGCGGAGACTAGCGGGGCCAGAGACCCAGTACTTC. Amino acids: CAISERRLAGPETQYF.

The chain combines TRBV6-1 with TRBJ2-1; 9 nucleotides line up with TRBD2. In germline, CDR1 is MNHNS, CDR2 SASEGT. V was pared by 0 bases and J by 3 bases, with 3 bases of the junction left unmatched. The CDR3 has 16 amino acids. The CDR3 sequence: CASSEAGTSLYNEQFF. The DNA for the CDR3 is TGTGCCAGCAGTGAAGCCGGGACTAGCCTCTACAATGAGCAGTTCTTC.

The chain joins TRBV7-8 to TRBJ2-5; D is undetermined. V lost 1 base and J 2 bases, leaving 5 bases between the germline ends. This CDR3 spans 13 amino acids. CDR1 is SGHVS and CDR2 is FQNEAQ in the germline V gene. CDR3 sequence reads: CASSLGVQETQYF. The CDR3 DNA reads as TGTGCCAGCAGCTTAGGCGTACAAGAGACCCAGTACTTC.

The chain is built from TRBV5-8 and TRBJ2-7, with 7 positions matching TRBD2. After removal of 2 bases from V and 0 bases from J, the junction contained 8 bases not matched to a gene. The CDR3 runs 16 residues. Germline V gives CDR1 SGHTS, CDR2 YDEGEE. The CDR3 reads CASSLGGTISSYEQYF. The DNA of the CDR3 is TGTGCCAGCAGCTTAGGAGGGACTATCAGCTCCTACGAGCAGTACTTC.

The chain's CDR3 is CAWKTYGKGLTDTQYF. The CDR3 DNA sequence: TGTGCCTGGAAAACCTACGGGAAAGGCTTGACAGATACGCAGTATTTT. J is TRBJ2-3 and V is TRBV30; possible D gene TRBD2, 5 bases. The CDR3 consists of 16 residues. Germline lookup yields CDR1 GTSNPN and CDR2 SVGIG (reference sequence). V shed 4 bases and J shed 3 bases, with 20 bases lying between them.

CDR3 protein: CASSSSLEQYF. The CDR3 DNA is TGTGCCAGCAGCTCCTCCCTCGAGCAGTACTTC. V usage is TRBV7-2 and J usage is TRBJ2-7; D gene unclear. Trimming shortened V by 4 bases and J by 6 bases, and 7 bases separated the two germline ends. Germline values: CDR1 SGHTA, CDR2 FQGNSA. The CDR3 sequence is 11 residues long.

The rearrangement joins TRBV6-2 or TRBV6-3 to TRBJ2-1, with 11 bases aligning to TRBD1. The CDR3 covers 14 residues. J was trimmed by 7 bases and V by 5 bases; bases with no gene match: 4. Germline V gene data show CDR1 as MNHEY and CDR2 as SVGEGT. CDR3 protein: CASSNGQGANEQFF. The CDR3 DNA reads TGTGCCAGCAGTAACGGACAGGGGGCAAATGAGCAGTTCTTC.

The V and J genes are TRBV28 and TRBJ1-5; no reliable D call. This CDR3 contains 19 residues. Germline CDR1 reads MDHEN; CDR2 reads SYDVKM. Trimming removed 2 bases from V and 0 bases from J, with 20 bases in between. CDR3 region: CASSLPTGTKLYSNQPQHF. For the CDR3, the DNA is TGTGCCAGCAGTTTACCGACGGGAACCAAACTCTATAGCAATCAGCCCCAGCATTTT. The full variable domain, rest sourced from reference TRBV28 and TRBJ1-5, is DVKVTQSSRYLVKRTGEKVFLECVQDMDHENMFWYRQDPGLGLRLIYFSYDVKMKEKGDIPEGYSVSREKKERFSLILESASTNQTSMYLCASSLPTGTKLYSNQPQHFGDGTRLSIL.

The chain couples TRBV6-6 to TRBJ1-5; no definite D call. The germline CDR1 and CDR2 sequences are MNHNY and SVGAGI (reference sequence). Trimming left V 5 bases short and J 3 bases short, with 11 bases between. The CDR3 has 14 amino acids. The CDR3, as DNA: TGTGCCAGCAGTCGCCCCCAGGTCAATCAGCCCCAGCATTTT. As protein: CASSRPQVNQPQHF.

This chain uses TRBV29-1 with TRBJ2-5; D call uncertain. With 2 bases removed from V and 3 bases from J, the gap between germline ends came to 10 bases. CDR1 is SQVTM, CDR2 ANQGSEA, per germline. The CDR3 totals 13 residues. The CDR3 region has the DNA TGCAGCGTTGAACTTGCCAGAAAAGAGACCCAGTACTTC. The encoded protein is CSVELARKETQYF. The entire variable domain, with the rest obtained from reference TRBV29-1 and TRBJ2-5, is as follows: SAVISQKPSRDICQRGTSLTIQCQVDSQVTMMFWYRQQPGQSLTLIATANQGSEATYESGFVIDKFPISRPNLTFSTLTVSNMSPEDSSIYLCSVELARKETQYFGPGTRLLVL.

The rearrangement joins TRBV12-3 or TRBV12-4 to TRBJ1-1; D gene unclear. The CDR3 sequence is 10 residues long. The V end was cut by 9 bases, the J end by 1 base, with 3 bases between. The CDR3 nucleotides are TGTGCCAGTAGGAACACTGAAGCTTTCTTT. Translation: CASRNTEAFF.

The CDR3 DNA follows: TGTGCCAGCAGTTCCCCTAGCGGGGCACAAGAGACCCAGTACTTC. It is translated as CASSSPSGAQETQYF. The chain employs TRBV28 and TRBJ2-5, with 9 bases fitting TRBD2. The germline gives CDR1 MDHEN, CDR2 SYDVKM. The CDR3 is made up of 15 amino acids. V was clipped by 4 bases and J by 2 bases; unmatched bases: 5. The variable domain in full, with the rest retrieved from reference TRBV28 and TRBJ2-5, is DVKVTQSSRYLVKRTGEKVFLECVQDMDHENMFWYRQDPGLGLRLIYFSYDVKMKEKGDIPEGYSVSREKKERFSLILESASTNQTSMYLCASSSPSGAQETQYFGPGTRLLVL.

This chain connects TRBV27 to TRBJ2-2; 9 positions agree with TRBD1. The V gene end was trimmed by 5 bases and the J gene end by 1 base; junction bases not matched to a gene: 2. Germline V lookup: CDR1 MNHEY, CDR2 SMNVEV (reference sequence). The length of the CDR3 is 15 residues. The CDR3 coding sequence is TGTGCCAGCAGTCCGGGACAGGGGAACACCGGGGAGCTGTTTTTT. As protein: CASSPGQGNTGELFF.

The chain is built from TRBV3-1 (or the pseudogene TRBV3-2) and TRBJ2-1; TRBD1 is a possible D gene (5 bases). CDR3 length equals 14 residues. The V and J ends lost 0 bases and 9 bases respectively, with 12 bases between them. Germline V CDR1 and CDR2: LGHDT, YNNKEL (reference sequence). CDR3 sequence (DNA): TGTGCCAGCAGCCAAGATCAGGGTTTCGGTGAGCAGTTCTTC. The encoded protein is CASSQDQGFGEQFF.

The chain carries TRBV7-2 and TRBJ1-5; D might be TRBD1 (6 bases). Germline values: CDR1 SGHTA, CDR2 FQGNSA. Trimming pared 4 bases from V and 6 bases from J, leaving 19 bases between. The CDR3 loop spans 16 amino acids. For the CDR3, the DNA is TGTGCCAGCAGCTCTAGCCTCGGGACACGATTTCAGCCCCAGCATTTT. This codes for CASSSSLGTRFQPQHF. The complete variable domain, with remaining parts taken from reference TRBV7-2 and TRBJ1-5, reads GAGVSQSPSNKVTEKGKDVELRCDPISGHTALYWYRQSLGQGLEFLIYFQGNSAPDKSGLPSDRFSAERTGGSVSTLTIQRTQQEDSAVYLCASSSSLGTRFQPQHFGDGTRLSIL.

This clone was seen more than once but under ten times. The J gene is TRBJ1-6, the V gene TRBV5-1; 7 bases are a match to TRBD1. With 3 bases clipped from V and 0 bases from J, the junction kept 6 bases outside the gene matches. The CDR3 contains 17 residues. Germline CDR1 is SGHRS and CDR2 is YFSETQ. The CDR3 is CASSSGQPGSYNSPLHF. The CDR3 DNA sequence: TGCGCCAGCAGCTCGGGACAGCCAGGCTCCTATAATTCACCCCTCCACTTT. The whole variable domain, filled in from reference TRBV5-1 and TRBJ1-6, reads KAGVTQTPRYLIKTRGQQVTLSCSPISGHRSVSWYQQTPGQGLQFLFEYFSETQRNKGNFPGRFSGRQFSNSRSEMNVSTLELGDSALYLCASSSGQPGSYNSPLHFGNGTRLTVT.

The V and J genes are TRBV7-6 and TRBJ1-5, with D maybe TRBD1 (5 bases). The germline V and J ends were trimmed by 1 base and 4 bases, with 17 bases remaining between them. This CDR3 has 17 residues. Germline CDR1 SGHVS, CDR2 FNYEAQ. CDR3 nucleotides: TGTGCCAGCAGCTTAGGGCTACGGGGGGAGTTAAATCAGCCCCAGCATTTT. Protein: CASSLGLRGELNQPQHF.

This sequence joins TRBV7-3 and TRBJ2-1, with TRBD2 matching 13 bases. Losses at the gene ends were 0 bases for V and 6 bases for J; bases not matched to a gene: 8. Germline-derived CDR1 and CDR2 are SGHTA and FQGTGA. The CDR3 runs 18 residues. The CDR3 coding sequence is TGTGCCAGCAGCTTAACGGGGACGGGACTAGCGGGATCCAATGAGCAGTTCTTC. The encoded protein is CASSLTGTGLAGSNEQFF.